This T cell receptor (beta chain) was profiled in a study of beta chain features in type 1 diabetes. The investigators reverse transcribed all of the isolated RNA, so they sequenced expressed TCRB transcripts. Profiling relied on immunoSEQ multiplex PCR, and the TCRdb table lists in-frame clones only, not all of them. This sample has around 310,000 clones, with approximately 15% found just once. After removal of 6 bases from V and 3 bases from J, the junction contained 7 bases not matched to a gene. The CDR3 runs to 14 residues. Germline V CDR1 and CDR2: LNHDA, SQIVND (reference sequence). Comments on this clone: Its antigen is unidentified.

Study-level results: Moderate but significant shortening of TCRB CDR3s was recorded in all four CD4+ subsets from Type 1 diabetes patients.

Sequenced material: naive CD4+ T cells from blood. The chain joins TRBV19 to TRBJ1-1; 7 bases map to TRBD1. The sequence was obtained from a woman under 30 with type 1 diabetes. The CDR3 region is CASSTLQGHTEAFF. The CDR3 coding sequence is TGTGCCAGTAGCACTCTACAGGGGCACACTGAAGCTTTCTTT.